A selection of T cell receptor beta chains follows, all from one sample in a study of CD8+CD57+ T cells in acquired aplastic anemia. In TCRdb, the reads were re-called with MiXCR into one record per CDR3 protein. The sample includes over 150,000 distinct CDR3 sequences, more than 45% of them seen just once. Specimen: sorted CD4+, CD8+, or CD8+CD57+ T cells (not recorded which) from PBMCs. The origin of the receptors is a human donor with aplastic anemia. The CDR3 runs from the conserved cysteine through the conserved F or W.

CDR3 protein	J gene	V gene
CATSEWASGRDEQFF	TRBJ2-1	TRBV24-1
CSAQKTAGQETQYF	TRBJ2-5	TRBV20-1
CASRYGSRGAGYSNQPQHF	TRBJ1-5	TRBV5-1
CASSAGTSGTTYEQYF	TRBJ2-7	TRBV9
CATEGGTGAYEQYF	TRBJ2-7	TRBV10-3
CATSRRSTYTDTQYF	TRBJ2-3	TRBV15
CASSQIGGEDQETQYF	TRBJ2-5	TRBV19
CASGQAGGGYTF	TRBJ1-2	TRBV5-5
CASSLGDSYEQYF	TRBJ2-7	TRBV9
CASSLRPALAGGLNEQYF	TRBJ2-7	TRBV5-1